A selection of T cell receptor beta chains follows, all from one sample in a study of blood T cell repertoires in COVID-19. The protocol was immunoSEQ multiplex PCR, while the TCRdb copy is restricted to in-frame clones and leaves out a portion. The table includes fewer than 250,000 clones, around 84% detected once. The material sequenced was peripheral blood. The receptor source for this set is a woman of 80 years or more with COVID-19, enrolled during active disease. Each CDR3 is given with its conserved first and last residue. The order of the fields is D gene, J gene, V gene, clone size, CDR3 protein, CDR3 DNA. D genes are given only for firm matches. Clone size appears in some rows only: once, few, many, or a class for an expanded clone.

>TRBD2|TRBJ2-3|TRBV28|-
CASSGLAGGSPGTQYF
TGTGCCAGCAGCGGACTAGCGGGGGGGAGCCCGGGTACGCAGTATTTT
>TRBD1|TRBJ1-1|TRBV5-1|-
CASSWTGYGTEAFF
TGCGCCAGCAGCTGGACAGGGTACGGCACTGAAGCTTTCTTT
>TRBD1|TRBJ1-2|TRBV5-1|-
CASSSGTVGGYTF
TGCGCCAGCAGCTCCGGGACAGTTGGTGGCTACACCTTC
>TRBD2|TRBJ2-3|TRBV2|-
CASSVGGGRTDTQYF
TGTGCCAGCAGTGTTGGCGGGGGGCGCACAGATACGCAGTATTTT
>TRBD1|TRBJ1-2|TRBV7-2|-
CASSADRHSDGYTF
TGTGCCAGCAGCGCGGACAGGCACTCCGATGGCTACACCTTC
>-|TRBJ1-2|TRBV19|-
CASTKKSVPSNYGYTF
TGTGCCAGTACCAAGAAATCAGTGCCGTCTAACTATGGCTACACCTTC
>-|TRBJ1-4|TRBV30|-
CAWSRDLNEKLFF
TGTGCCTGGAGTCGGGATCTTAATGAAAAACTGTTTTTT
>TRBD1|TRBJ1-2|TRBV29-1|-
CSAGPGTGRGYTF
TGCAGCGCGGGACCTGGGACAGGACGTGGCTACACCTTC
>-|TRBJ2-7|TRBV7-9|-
CASSFLQGAEQYF
TGTGCCAGCAGCTTCTTACAGGGAGCCGAGCAGTACTTC
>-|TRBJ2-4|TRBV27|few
CASRPLLGARAKNIQYF
TGTGCCAGCAGACCTTTACTGGGGGCGCGGGCCAAAAACATTCAGTACTTC
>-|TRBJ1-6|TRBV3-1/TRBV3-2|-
CASSQETAYNSPLHF
TGTGCCAGCAGCCAAGAGACAGCCTATAATTCACCCCTCCACTTT
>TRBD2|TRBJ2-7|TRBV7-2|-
CASSRGGPYEQYF
TGTGCCAGCAGCCGCGGGGGGCCCTACGAGCAGTACTTC
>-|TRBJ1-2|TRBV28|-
CASSSVYSYGYTF
TGTGCCAGCAGTTCTGTGTACAGCTATGGCTACACCTTC
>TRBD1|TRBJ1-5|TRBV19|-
CASSATGPGGPQHF
TGTGCCAGTAGTGCGACAGGGCCAGGAGGGCCCCAGCATTTT
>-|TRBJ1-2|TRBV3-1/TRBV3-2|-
CASSQGLQGNGYTF
TGTGCCAGCAGCCAAGGGTTACAGGGTAATGGCTACACCTTC
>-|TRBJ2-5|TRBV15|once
CATSSPGARETQYF
TGTGCCACCAGCAGCCCAGGGGCCCGCGAGACCCAGTACTTC
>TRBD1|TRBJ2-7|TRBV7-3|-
CASSFGQGANYEQYF
TGTGCCAGCAGCTTCGGACAGGGGGCTAACTACGAGCAGTACTTC
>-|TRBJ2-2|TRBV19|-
CATSDRNTGELFF
TGTGCCACCAGCGACAGAAACACCGGGGAGCTGTTTTTT
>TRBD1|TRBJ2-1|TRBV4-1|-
CASSPYPDRGDEQFF
TGCGCCAGCAGCCCATACCCGGACAGGGGCGATGAGCAGTTCTTC
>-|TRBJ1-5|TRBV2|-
CASSEGGSSGQPQHF
TGTGCCAGCAGTGAAGGAGGATCTTCGGGACAGCCCCAGCATTTT
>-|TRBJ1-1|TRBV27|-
CASSFSSGRAFF
TGTGCCAGCAGTTTCAGTTCGGGGAGGGCTTTCTTT
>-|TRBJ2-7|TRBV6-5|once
CASRGAWPGEQYF
TGTGCCAGCCGGGGGGCCTGGCCCGGCGAGCAGTACTTC
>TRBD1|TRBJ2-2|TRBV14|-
CASSQQGAPNTGELFF
TGTGCCAGCAGTCAACAGGGGGCGCCGAACACCGGGGAGCTGTTTTTT
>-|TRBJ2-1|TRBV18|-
CASSPSGTLNEQFF
TGTGCCAGCTCACCCTCCGGGACTTTGAATGAGCAGTTCTTC
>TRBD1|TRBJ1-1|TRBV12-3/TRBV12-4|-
CASSFGQGTEAFF
TGTGCCAGCAGTTTTGGACAGGGCACTGAAGCTTTCTTT
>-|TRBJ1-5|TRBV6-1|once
CASSAPTGVSNQPQHF
TGTGCCAGCAGTGCCCCGACAGGAGTTAGCAATCAGCCCCAGCATTTT
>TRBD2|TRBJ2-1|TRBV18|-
CASCLSGVYNEQFF
TGTGCCAGCTGTTTAAGCGGGGTATACAATGAGCAGTTCTTC
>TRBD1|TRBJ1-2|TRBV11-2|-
CASSQGAAYGYTF
TGTGCCAGCAGCCAGGGGGCCGCCTATGGCTACACCTTC
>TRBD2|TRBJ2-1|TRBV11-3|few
CASSKGLAVGNEQFF
TGTGCCAGCAGCAAAGGACTAGCGGTGGGCAATGAGCAGTTCTTC
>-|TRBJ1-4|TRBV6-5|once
CASKVQINEKLFF
TGTGCCAGCAAAGTCCAGATCAATGAAAAACTGTTTTTT
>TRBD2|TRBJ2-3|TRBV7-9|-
CASSPKRGAPTDTQYF
TGTGCCAGCAGCCCCAAGCGGGGGGCCCCCACAGATACGCAGTATTTT
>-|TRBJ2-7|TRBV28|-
CASSSPAGKYEQYF
TGTGCCAGCAGTTCTCCCGCCGGGAAATACGAGCAGTACTTC
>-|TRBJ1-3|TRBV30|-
CAWSMSRSGNTIYF
TGTGCCTGGAGTATGAGCCGTTCTGGAAACACCATATATTTT
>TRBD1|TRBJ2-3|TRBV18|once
CASSPMGQGYTDTQYF
TGTGCCAGCTCACCCATGGGACAGGGGTACACAGATACGCAGTATTTT
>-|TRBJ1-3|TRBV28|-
CASKTGSGNTIYF
TGTGCCAGCAAAACGGGCTCTGGAAACACCATATATTTT